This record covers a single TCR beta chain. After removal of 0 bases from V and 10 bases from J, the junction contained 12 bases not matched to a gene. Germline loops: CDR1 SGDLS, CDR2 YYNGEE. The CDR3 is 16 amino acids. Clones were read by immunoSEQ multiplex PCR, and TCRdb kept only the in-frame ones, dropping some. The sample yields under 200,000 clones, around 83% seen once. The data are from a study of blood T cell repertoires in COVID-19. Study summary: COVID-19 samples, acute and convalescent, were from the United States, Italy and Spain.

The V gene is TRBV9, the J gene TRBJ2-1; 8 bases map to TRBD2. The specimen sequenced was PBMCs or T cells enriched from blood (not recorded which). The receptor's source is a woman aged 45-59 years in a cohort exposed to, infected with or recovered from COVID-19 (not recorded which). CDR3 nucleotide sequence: TGTGCCAGCAGCGTAGCTGTAGGACTAGCAACGGGGGAGCAGTTCTTC. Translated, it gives CASSVAVGLATGEQFF.